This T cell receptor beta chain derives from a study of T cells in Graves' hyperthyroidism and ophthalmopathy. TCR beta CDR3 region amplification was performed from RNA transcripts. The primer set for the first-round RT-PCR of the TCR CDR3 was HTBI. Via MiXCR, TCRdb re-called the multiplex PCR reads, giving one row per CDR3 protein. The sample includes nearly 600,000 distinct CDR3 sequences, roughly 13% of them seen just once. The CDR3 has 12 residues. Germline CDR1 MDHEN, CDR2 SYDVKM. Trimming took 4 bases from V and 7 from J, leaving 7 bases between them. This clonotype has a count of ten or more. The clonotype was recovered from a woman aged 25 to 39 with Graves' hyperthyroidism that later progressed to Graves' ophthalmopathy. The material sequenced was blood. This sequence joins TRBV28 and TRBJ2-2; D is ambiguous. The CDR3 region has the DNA TGTGCCAGCAGTTCGCTGGGCGGGGAGCTGTTTTTT. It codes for CASSSLGGELFF. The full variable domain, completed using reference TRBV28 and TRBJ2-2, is DVKVTQSSRYLVKRTGEKVFLECVQDMDHENMFWYRQDPGLGLRLIYFSYDVKMKEKGDIPEGYSVSREKKERFSLILESASTNQTSMYLCASSSLGGELFFGEGSRLTVL.